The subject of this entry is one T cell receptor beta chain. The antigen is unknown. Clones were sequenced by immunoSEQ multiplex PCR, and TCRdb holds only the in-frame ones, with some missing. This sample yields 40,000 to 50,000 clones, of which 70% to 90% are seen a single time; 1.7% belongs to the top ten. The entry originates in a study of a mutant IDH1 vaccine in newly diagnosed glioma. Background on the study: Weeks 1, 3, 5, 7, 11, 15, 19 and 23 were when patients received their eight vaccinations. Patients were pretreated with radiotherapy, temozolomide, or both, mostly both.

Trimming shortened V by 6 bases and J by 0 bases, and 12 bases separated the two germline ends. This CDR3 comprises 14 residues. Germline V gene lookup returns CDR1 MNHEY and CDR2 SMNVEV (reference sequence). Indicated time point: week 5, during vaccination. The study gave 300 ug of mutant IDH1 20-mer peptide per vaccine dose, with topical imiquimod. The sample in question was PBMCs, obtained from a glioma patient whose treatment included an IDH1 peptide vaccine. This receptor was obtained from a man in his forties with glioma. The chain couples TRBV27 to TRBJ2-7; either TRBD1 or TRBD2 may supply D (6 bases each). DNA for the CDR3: TGTGCCAGCAGGGGACTGGACAGCTCCTACGAGCAGTACTTC. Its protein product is CASRGLDSSYEQYF.